The clone carrying this T cell receptor (beta chain) occurred a few times. This CDR3 spans 17 amino acids. V was trimmed by 3 bases and J by 7 bases, leaving 24 bases between them. Germline values: CDR1 SNHLY, CDR2 FYNNEI. This entry is derived from a study of CDR3 diversity in severe acne. TCRdb independently ran MiXCR on the PCR reads; one entry per CDR3 protein. The top ten clones hold around 9.1% of a sample with more than 70,000 distinct CDR3 sequences, about 48% of them seen once. Sample: blood. V gene TRBV2 combines with J gene TRBJ1-1; TRBD1 is a possible D gene (5 bases). The source of this sequence is a male donor in good health, serving as a control. CDR3 sequence: CASSEDRGLGSTNEAFF. CDR3 nucleotide sequence: TGTGCCAGCAGTGAGGATAGGGGCCTGGGTTCGACAAATGAAGCTTTCTTT.